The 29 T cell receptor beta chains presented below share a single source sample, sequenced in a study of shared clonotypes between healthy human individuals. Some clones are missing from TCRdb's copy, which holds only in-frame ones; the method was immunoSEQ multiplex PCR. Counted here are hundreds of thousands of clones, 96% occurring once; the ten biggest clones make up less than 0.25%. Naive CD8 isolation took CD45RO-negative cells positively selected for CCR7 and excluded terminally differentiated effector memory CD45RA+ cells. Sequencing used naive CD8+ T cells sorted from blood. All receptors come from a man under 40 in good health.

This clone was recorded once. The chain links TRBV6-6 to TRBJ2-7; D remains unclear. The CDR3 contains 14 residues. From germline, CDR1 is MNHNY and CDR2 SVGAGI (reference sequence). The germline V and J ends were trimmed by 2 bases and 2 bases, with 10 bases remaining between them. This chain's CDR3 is CASSYGLGPYEQYF. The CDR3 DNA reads TGTGCCAGCAGTTACGGTCTGGGTCCCTACGAGCAGTACTTC.

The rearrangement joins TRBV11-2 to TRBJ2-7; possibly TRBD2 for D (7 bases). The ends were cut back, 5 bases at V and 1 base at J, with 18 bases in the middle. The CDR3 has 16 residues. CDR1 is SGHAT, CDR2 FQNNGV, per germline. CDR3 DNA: TGTGCCAGCAGCCGAGGAATGAGGGGGGGTTCCTACGAGCAGTACTTC. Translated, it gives CASSRGMRGGSYEQYF.

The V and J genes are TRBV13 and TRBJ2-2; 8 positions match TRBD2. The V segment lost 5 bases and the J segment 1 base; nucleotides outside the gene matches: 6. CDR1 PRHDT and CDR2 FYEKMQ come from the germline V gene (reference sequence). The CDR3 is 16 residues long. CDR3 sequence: CASSPWTSRNTGELFF. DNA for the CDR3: TGTGCCAGCAGCCCATGGACTAGCCGGAACACCGGGGAGCTGTTTTTT.

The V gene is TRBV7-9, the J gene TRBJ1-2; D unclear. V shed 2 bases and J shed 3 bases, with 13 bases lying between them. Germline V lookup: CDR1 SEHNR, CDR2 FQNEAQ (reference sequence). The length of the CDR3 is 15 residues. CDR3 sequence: CASSLREGTDYGYTF. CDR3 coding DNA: TGTGCCAGCAGCTTAAGGGAGGGTACGGACTATGGCTACACCTTC. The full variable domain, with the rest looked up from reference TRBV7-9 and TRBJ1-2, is DTGVSQNPRHKITKRGQNVTFRCDPISEHNRLYWYRQTLGQGPEFLTYFQNEAQLEKSRLLSDRFSAERPKGSFSTLEIQRTEQGDSAMYLCASSLREGTDYGYTFGSGTRLTVV.

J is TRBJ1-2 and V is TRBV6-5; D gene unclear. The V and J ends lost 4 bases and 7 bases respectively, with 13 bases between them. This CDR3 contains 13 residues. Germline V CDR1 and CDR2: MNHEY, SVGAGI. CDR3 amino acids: CASSSSGGGGYTF. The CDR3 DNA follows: TGTGCCAGCAGTTCCAGCGGCGGCGGTGGCTACACCTTC.

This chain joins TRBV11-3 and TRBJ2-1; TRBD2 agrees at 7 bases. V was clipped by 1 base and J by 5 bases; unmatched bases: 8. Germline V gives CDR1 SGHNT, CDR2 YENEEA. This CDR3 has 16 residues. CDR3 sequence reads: CASSLGAAGTHNEQFF. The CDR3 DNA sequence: TGTGCCAGCAGCTTAGGCGCAGCGGGAACGCACAATGAGCAGTTCTTC.

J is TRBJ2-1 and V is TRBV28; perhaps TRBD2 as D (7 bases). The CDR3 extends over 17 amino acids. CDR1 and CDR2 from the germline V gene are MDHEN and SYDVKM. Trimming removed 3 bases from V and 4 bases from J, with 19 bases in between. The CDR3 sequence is CASSLSGLAGAYNEQFF. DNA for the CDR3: TGTGCCAGCAGTTTGAGCGGGCTTGCGGGGGCTTACAATGAGCAGTTCTTC. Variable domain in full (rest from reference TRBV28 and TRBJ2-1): DVKVTQSSRYLVKRTGEKVFLECVQDMDHENMFWYRQDPGLGLRLIYFSYDVKMKEKGDIPEGYSVSREKKERFSLILESASTNQTSMYLCASSLSGLAGAYNEQFFGPGTRLTVL.

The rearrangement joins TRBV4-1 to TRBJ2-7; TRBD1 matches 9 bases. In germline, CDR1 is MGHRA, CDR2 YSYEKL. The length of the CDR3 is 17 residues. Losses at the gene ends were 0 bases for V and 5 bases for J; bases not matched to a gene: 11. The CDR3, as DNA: TGCGCCAGCAGCCAAGACTCCGGGACAGGGAATCGCCACGAGCAGTACTTC. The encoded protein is CASSQDSGTGNRHEQYF.

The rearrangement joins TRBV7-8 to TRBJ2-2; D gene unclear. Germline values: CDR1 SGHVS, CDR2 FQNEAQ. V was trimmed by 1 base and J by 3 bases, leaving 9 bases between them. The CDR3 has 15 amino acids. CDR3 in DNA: TGTGCCAGCAGCTTAGTAAGGGCAGACACCGGGGAGCTGTTTTTT. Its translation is CASSLVRADTGELFF.

CDR3: CASSVEGTGWDVGSGANVLTF. The CDR3 DNA follows: TGTGCCAGCAGCGTAGAGGGTACGGGTTGGGACGTGGGCTCTGGGGCCAACGTCCTGACTTTC. J is TRBJ2-6 and V is TRBV9; D is perhaps TRBD1 or TRBD2 (5 bases each). The CDR3 length is 21 residues. Germline V gene data show CDR1 as SGDLS and CDR2 as YYNGEE. Trimming removed 0 bases from V and 0 bases from J, with 22 bases in between.

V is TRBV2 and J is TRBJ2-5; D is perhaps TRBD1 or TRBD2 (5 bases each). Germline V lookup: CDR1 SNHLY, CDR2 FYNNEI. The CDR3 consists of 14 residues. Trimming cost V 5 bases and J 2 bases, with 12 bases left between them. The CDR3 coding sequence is TGTGCCAGCAGTCAACTAGAGGGGCAAGAGACCCAGTACTTC. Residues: CASSQLEGQETQYF.

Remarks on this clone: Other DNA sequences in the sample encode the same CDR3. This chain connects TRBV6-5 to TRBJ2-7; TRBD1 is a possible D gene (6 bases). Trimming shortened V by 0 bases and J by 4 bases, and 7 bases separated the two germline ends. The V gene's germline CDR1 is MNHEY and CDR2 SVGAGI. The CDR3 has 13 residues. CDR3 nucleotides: TGTGCCAGCAGTTACTCCCAGGGGTACGAGCAGTACTTC. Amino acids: CASSYSQGYEQYF.

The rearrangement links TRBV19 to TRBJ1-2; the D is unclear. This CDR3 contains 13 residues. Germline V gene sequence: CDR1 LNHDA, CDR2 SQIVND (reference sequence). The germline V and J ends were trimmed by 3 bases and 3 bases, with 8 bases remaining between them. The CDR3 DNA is TGTGCCAGTAGTATTTCGGGCCACTATGGCTACACCTTC. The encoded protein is CASSISGHYGYTF.

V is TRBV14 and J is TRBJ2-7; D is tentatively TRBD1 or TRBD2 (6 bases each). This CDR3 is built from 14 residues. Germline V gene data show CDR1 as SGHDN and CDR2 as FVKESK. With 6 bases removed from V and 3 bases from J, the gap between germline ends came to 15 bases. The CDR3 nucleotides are TGTGCCAGCAGAGGGGGGACCGACGTCTACGAGCAGTACTTC. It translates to CASRGGTDVYEQYF.

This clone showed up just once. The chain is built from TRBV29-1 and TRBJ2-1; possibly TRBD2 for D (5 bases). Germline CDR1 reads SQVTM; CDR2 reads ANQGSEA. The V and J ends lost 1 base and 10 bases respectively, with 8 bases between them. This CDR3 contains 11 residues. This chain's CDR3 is CSVEGGEEQFF. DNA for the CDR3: TGCAGCGTTGAAGGGGGAGAAGAGCAGTTCTTC.

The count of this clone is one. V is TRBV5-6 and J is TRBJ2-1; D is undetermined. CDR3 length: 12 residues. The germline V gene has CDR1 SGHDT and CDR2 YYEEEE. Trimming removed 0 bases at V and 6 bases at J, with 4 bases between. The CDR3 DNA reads TGTGCCAGCAGCTTGGTAATCAATGAGCAGTTCTTC. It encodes CASSLVINEQFF.

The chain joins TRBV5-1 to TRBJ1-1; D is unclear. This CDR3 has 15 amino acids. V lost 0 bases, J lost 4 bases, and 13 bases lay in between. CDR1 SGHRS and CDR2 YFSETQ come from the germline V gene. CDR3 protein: CASSLESGSRTEAFF. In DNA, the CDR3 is TGCGCCAGCAGCTTGGAGTCTGGGTCGCGCACTGAAGCTTTCTTT. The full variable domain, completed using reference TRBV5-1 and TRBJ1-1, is KAGVTQTPRYLIKTRGQQVTLSCSPISGHRSVSWYQQTPGQGLQFLFEYFSETQRNKGNFPGRFSGRQFSNSRSEMNVSTLELGDSALYLCASSLESGSRTEAFFGQGTRLTVV.

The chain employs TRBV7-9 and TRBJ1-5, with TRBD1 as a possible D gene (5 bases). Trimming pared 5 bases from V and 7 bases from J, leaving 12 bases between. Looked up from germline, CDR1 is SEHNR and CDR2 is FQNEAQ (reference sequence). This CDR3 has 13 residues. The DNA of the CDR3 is TGTGCCAGCAGCGTCAGGGCGGACCAGCCCCAGCATTTT. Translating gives CASSVRADQPQHF.

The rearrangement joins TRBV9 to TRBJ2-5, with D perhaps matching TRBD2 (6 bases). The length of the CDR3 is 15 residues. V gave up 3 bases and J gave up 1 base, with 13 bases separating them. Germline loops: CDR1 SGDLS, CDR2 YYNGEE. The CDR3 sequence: CASSASGTSQETQYF. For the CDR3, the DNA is TGTGCCAGCAGCGCGTCCGGGACTTCCCAAGAGACCCAGTACTTC.

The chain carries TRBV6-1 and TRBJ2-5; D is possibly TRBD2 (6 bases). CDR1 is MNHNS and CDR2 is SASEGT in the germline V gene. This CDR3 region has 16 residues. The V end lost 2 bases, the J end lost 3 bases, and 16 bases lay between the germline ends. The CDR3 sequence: CASSEKRDWLKETQYF. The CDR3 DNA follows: TGTGCCAGCAGTGAAAAACGGGACTGGCTAAAAGAGACCCAGTACTTC.

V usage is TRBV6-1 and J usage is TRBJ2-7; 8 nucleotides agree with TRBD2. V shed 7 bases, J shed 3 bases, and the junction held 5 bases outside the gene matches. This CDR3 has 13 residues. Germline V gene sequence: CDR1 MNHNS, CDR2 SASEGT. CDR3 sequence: CASTGGLLYEQYF. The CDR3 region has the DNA TGTGCCAGCACGGGGGGGTTGCTCTACGAGCAGTACTTC.

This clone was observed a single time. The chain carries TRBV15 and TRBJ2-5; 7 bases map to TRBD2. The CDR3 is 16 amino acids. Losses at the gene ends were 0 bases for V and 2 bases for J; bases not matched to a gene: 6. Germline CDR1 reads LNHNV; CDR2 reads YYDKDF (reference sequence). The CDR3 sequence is CATSREGAGIQETQYF. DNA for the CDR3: TGTGCCACCAGCAGAGAAGGAGCGGGAATACAAGAGACCCAGTACTTC.

CDR3 bases: TGTGCCAGCAGTACTCGACTAGGTAACTACAATGAGCAGTTCTTC. Encoded protein: CASSTRLGNYNEQFF. The rearrangement links TRBV27 to TRBJ2-1; perhaps TRBD2 as D (6 bases). The ends were cut back, 5 bases at V and 3 bases at J, with 14 bases in the middle. CDR1 and CDR2 from the germline V gene are MNHEY and SMNVEV (reference sequence). CDR3 length: 15 residues.

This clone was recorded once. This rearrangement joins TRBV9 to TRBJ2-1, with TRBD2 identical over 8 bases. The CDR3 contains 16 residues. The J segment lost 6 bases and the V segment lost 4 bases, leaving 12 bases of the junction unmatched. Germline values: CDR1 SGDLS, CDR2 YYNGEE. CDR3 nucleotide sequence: TGTGCCAGCAGCCTAAGGGCGGGAGGAATTGGCAATGAGCAGTTCTTC. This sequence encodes CASSLRAGGIGNEQFF.

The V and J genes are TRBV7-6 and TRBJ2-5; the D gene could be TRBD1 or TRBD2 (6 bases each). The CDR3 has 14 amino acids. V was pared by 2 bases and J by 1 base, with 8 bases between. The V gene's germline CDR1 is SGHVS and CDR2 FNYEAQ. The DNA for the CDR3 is TGTGCCAGCAGCTTAAGGGGGGCCCAAGAGACCCAGTACTTC. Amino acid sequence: CASSLRGAQETQYF.

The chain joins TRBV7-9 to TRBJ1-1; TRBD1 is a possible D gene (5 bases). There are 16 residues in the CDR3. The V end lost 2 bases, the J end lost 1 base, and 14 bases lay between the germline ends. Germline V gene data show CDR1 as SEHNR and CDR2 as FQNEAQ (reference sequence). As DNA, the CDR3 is TGTGCCAGCAGCTTAAGTCGGACATACGGGAACACTGAAGCTTTCTTT. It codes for CASSLSRTYGNTEAFF.

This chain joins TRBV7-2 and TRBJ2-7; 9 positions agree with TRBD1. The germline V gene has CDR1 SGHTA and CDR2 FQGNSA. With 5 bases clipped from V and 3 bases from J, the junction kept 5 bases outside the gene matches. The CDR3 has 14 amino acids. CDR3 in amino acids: CASSTDRGNYEQYF. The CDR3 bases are TGTGCCAGCAGCACGGACAGGGGCAACTACGAGCAGTACTTC.

CDR3 coding DNA: TGTGCCAGCAGCGCCGGACAGGGTACGTGGGCCGGGGAGCTGTTTTTT. This codes for CASSAGQGTWAGELFF. V gene TRBV9 combines with J gene TRBJ2-2, with 8 bases fitting TRBD1. The length of the CDR3 is 16 residues. Unmatched junction bases numbered 10, after V lost 3 bases and J lost 6 bases. Germline values: CDR1 SGDLS, CDR2 YYNGEE.

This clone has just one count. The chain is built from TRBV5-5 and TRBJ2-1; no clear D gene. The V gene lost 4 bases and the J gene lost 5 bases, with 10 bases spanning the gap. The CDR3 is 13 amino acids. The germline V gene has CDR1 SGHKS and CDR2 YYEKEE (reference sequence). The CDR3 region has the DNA TGTGCCAGCAGCCCAGACTGGAACAATGAGCAGTTCTTC. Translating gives CASSPDWNNEQFF.